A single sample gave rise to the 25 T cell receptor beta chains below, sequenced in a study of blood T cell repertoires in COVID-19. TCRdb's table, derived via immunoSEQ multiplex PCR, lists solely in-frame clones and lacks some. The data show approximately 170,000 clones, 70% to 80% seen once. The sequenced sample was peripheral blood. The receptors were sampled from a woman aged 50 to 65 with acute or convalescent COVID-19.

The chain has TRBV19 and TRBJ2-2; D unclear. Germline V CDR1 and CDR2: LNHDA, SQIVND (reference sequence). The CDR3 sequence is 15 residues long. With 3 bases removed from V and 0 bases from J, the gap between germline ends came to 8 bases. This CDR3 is CASSILESNTGELFF. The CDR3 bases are TGTGCCAGTAGTATCCTCGAGTCGAACACCGGGGAGCTGTTTTTT.

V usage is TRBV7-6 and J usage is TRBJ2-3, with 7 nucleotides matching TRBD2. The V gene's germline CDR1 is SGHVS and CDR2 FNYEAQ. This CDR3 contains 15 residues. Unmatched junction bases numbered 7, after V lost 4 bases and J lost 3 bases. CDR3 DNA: TGTGCCAGCAGCTCGCGGGAGACGCATACAGATACGCAGTATTTT. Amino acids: CASSSRETHTDTQYF.

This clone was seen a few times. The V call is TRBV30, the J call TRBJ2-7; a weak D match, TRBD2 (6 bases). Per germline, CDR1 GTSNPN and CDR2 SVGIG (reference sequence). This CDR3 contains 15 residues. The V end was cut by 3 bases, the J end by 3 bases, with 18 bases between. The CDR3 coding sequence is TGTGCCTGGAGAGGTACGGGGGATCTACTCTACGAGCAGTACTTC. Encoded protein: CAWRGTGDLLYEQYF.

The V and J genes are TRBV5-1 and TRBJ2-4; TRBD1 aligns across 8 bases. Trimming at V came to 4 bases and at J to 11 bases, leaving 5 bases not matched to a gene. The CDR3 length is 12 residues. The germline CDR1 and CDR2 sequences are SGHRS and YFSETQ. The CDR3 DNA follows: TGCGCCAGCAGCGTGACAGGGGAGGTTCAGTACTTC. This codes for CASSVTGEVQYF.

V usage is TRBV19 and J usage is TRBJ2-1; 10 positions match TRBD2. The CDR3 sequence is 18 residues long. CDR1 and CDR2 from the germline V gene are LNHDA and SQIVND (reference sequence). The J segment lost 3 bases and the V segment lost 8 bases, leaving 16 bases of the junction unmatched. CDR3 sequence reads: CASQRGASGRVGYNEQFF. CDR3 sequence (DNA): TGTGCCAGTCAAAGGGGGGCTAGCGGGAGAGTGGGCTACAATGAGCAGTTCTTC.

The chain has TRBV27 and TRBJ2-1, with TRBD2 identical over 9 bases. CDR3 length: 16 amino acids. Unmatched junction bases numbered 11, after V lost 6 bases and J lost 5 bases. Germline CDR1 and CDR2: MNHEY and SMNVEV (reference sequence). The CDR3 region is CASSPVRGRAHNEQFF. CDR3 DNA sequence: TGTGCCAGCAGCCCTGTGCGCGGGAGGGCCCACAATGAGCAGTTCTTC.

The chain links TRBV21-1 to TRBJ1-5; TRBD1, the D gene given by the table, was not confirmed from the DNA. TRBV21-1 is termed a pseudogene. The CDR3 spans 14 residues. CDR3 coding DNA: TGTGCCAGCAAGACAGTGCATAGCAATCAGCCCCAGCATTTT. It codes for CASKTVHSNQPQHF.

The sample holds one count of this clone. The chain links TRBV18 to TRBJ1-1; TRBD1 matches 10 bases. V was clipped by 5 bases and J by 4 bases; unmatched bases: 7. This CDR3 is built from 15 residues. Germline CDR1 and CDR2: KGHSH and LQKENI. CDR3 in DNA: TGTGCCAGCTCATCCCCGGACAGGGGGGGCACTGAAGCTTTCTTT. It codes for CASSSPDRGGTEAFF. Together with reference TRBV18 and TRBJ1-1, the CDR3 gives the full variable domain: NAGVMQNPRHLVRRRGQEARLRCSPMKGHSHVYWYRQLPEEGLKFMVYLQKENIIDESGMPKERFSAEFPKEGPSILRIQQVVRGDSAAYFCASSSPDRGGTEAFFGQGTRLTVV.

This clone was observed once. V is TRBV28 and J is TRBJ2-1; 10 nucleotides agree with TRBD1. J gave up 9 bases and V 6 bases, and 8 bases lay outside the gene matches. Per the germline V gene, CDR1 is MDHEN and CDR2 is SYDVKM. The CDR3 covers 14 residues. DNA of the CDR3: TGTGCCAGCAGACCCGGGACAGGGGTCGGTGAGCAGTTCTTC. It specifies CASRPGTGVGEQFF.

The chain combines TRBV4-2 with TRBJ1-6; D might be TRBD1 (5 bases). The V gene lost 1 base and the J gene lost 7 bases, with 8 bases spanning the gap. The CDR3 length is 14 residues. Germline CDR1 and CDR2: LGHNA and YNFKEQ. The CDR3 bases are TGTGCCAGCAGCCAAGTACAGGAAAATTCACCCCTCCACTTT. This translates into CASSQVQENSPLHF.

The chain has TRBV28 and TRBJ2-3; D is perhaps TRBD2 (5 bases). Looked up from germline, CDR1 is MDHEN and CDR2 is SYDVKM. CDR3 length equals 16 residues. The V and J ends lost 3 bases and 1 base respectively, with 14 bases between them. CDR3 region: CASSFMGSRGTDTQYF. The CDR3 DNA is TGTGCCAGCAGTTTCATGGGGTCGCGGGGCACAGATACGCAGTATTTT.

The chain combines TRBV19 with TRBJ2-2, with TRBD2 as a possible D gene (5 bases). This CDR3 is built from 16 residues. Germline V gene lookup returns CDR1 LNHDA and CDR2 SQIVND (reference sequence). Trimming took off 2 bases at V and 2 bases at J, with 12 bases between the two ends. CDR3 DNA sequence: TGTGCCAGTAGTATATCTGCTAGCATTAACACCGGGGAGCTGTTTTTT. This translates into CASSISASINTGELFF.

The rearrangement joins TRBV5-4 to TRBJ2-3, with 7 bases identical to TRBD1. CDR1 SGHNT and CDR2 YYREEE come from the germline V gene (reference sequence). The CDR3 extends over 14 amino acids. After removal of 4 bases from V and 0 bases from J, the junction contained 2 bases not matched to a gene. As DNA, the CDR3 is TGTGCCAGCAGCCCGGACAGGAGCACAGATACGCAGTATTTT. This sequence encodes CASSPDRSTDTQYF.

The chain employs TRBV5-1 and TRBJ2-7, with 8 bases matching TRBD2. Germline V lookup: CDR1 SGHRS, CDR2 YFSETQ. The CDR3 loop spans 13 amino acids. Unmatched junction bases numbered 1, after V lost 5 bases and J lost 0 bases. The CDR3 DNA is TGCGCCAGCAGAGCGGGGGACTCCTACGAGCAGTACTTC. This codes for CASRAGDSYEQYF. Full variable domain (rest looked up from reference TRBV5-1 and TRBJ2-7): KAGVTQTPRYLIKTRGQQVTLSCSPISGHRSVSWYQQTPGQGLQFLFEYFSETQRNKGNFPGRFSGRQFSNSRSEMNVSTLELGDSALYLCASRAGDSYEQYFGPGTRLTVT.

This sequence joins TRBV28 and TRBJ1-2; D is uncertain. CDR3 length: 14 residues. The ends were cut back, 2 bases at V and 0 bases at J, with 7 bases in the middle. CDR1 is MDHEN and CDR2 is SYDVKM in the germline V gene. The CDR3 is CASSLPRANYGYTF. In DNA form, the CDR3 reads TGTGCCAGCAGTTTACCGCGGGCTAACTATGGCTACACCTTC.

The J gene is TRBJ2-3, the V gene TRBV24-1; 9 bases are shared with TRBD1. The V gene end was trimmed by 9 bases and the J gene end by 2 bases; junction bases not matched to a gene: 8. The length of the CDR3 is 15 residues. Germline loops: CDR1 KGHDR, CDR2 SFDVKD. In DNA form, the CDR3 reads TGTGCCACCGGGACCGGGACAGGGTTCACAGATACGCAGTATTTT. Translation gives CATGTGTGFTDTQYF.

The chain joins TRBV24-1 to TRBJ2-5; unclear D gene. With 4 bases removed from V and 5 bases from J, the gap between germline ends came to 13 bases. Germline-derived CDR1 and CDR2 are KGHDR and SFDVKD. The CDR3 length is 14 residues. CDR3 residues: CATSDPNVWETQYF. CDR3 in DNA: TGTGCCACCAGTGACCCTAACGTCTGGGAGACCCAGTACTTC.

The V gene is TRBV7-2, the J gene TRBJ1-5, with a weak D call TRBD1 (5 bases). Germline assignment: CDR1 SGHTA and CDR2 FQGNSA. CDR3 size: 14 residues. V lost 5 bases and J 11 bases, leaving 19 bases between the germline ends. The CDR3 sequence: CASSVRVGEGSQHF. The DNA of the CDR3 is TGTGCCAGCAGCGTTAGGGTTGGGGAGGGGTCCCAGCATTTT.

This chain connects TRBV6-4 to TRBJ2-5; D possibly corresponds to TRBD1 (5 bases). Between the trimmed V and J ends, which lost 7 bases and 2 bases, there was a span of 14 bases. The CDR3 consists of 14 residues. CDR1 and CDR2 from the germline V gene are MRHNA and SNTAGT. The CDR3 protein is CASTLRQIQETQYF. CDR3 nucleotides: TGTGCCAGCACCTTACGACAGATACAAGAGACCCAGTACTTC.

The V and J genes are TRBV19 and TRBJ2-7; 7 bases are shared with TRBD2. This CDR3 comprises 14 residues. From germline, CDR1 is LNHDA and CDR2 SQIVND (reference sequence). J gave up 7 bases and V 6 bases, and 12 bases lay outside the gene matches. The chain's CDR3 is CASSLTAGEVEQYF. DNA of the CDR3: TGTGCCAGTAGCCTGACGGCGGGAGAGGTTGAGCAGTACTTC.

DNA of the CDR3: TGCGCCAGCAGTTACGGACAATCTAGGCAGCCCCAGCATTTT. This sequence encodes CASSYGQSRQPQHF. The chain links TRBV23-1 to TRBJ1-5, with D tentatively TRBD1 (5 bases). TRBV23-1 is an ORF, with its function uncertain. Trimming removed 5 bases at V and 7 bases at J, with 15 bases between. The CDR3 is 14 residues long.

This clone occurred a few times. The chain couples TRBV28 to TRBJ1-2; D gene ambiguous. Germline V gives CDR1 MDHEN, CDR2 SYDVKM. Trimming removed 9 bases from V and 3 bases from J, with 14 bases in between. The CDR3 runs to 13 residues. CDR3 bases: TGTGCCAGTGGGAGGTTGGGTGACTATGGCTACACCTTC. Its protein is CASGRLGDYGYTF.

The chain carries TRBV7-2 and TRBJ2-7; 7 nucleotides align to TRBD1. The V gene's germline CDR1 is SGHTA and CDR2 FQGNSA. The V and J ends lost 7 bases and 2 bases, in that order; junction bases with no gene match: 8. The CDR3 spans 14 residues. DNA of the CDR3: TGTGCCAGCAACCCAAGACAGGGACCCTACGAGCAGTACTTC. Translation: CASNPRQGPYEQYF.

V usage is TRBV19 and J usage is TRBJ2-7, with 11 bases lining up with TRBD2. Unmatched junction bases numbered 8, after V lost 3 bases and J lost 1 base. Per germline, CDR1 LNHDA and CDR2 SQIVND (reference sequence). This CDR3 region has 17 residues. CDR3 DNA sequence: TGTGCCAGTAGTATCACGGTAGCGGGGGGGCCGTCCTACGAGCAGTACTTC. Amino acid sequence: CASSITVAGGPSYEQYF. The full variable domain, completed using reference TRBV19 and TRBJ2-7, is DGGITQSPKYLFRKEGQNVTLSCEQNLNHDAMYWYRQDPGQGLRLIYYSQIVNDFQKGDIAEGYSVSREKKESFPLTVTSAQKNPTAFYLCASSITVAGGPSYEQYFGPGTRLTVT.

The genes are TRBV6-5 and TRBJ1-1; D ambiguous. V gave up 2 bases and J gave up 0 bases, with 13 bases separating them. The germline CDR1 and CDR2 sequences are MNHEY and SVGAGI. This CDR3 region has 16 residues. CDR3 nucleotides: TGTGCCAGCAGTTACGGCAGGCTGTGGGTGAACACTGAAGCTTTCTTT. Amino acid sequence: CASSYGRLWVNTEAFF.